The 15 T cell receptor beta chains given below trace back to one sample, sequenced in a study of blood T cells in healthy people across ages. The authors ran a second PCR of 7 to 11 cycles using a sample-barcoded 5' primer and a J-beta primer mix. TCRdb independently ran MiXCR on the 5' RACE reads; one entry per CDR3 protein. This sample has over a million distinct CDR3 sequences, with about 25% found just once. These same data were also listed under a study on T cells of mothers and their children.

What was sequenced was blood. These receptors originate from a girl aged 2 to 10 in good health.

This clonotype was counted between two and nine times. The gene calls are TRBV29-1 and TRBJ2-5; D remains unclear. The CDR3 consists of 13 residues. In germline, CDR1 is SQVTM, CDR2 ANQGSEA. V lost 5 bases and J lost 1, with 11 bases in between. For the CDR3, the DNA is TGCAGCGTTTCCTCTCTTCTCCAAGAGACCCAGTACTTC. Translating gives CSVSSLLQETQYF.

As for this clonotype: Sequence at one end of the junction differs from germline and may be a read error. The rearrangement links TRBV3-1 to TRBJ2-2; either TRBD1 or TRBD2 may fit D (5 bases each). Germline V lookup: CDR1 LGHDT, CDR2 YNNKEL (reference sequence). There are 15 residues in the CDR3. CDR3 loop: CASSQSRGSTGELLF. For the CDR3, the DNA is TGTGCCAGCAGCCAGTCTCGGGGCTCGACCGGGGAGCTGCTTTTT.

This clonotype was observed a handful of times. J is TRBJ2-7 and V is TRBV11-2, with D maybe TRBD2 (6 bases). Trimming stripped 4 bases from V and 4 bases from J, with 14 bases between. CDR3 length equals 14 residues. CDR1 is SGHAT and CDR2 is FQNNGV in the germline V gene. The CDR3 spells CASSYQEGGYEQYF. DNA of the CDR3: TGTGCCAGCAGCTACCAGGAGGGTGGTTACGAGCAGTACTTC.

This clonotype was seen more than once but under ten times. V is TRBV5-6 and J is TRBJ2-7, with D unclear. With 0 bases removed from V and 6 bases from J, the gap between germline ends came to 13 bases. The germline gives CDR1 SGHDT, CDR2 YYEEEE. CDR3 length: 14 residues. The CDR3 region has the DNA TGTGCCAGCAGCTTGGAGAACAGTTGGGCCGAGCAGTACTTC. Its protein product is CASSLENSWAEQYF.

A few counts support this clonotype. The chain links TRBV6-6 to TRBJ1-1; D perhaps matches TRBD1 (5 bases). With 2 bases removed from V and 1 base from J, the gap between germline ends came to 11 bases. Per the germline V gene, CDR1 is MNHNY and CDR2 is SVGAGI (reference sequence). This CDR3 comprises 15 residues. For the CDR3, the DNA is TGTGCCAGCAGTTACGAGGGGAGCTCGAACACTGAAGCTTTCTTT. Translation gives CASSYEGSSNTEAFF.

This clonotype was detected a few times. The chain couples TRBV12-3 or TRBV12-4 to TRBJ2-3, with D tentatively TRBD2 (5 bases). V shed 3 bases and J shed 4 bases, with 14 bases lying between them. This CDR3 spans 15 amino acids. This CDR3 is CASSFRGILADTQYF. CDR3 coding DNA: TGTGCCAGCAGTTTTAGAGGGATACTCGCAGATACGCAGTATTTT.

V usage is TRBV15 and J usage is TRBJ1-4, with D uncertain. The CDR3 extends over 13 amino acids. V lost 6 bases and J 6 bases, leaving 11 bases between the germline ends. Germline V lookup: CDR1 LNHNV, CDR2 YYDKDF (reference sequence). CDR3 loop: CATSPPPDEKLFF. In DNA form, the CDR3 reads TGTGCCACCAGTCCCCCCCCCGATGAAAAACTGTTTTTT.

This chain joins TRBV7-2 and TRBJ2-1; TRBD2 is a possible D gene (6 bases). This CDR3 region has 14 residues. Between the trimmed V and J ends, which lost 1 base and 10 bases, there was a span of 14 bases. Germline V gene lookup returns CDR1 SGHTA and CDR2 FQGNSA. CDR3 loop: CASSLEGGPWEQFF. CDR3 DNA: TGTGCCAGCAGCTTAGAAGGAGGGCCTTGGGAGCAGTTCTTC.

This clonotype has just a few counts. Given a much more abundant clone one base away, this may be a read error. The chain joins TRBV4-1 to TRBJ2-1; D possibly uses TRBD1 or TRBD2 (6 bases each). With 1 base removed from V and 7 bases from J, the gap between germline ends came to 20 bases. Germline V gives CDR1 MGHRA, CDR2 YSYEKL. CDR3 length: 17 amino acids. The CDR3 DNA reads TGCGCCAGCAGCCAAGGAGGCCCAGGGGAGGTTAAGAATGAGCAGTTCTTC. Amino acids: CASSQGGPGEVKNEQFF.

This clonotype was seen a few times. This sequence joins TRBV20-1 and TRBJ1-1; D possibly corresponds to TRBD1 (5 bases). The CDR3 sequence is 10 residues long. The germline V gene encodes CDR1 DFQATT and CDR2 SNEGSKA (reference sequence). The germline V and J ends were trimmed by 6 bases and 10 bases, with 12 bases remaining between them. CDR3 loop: CSANRGGAFF. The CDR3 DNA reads TGCAGTGCAAACCGGGGGGGAGCTTTCTTT.

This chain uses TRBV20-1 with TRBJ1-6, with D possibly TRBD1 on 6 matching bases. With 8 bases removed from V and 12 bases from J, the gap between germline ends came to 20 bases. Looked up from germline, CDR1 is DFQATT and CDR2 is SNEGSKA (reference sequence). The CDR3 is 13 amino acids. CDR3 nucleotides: TGCAGTATCAAAGTAGGGGGGAGGGAACCCCTCCACTTT. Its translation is CSIKVGGREPLHF.

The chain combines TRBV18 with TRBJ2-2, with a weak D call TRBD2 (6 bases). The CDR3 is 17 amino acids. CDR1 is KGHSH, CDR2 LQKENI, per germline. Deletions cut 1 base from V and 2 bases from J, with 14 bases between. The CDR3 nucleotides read TGTGCCAGCTCACCACTGCGCGGGGCACTAAACACCGGGGAGCTGTTTTTT. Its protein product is CASSPLRGALNTGELFF. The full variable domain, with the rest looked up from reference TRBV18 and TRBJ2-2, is NAGVMQNPRHLVRRRGQEARLRCSPMKGHSHVYWYRQLPEEGLKFMVYLQKENIIDESGMPKERFSAEFPKEGPSILRIQQVVRGDSAAYFCASSPLRGALNTGELFFGEGSRLTVL.

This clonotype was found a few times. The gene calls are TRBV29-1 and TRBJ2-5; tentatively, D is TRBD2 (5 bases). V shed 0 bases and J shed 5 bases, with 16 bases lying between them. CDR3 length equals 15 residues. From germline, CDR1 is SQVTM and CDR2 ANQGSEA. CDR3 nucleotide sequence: TGCAGCGTTGAAGATCTTCCACGAGGAGGCGAGACCCAGTACTTC. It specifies CSVEDLPRGGETQYF.

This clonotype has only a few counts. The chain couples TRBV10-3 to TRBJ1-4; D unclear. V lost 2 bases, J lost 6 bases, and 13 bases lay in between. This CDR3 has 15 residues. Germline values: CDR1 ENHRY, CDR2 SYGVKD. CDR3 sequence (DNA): TGTGCCATCAGTGAGAAGGGCGCATGGGATGAAAAACTGTTTTTT. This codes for CAISEKGAWDEKLFF.

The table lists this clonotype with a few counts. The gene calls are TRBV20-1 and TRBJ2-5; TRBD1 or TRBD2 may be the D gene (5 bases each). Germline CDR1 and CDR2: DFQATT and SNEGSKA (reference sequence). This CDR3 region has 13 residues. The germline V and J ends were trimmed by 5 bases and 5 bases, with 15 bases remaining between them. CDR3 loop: CSAPQRGAETQYF. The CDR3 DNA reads TGCAGTGCTCCCCAACGGGGCGCGGAGACCCAGTACTTC.